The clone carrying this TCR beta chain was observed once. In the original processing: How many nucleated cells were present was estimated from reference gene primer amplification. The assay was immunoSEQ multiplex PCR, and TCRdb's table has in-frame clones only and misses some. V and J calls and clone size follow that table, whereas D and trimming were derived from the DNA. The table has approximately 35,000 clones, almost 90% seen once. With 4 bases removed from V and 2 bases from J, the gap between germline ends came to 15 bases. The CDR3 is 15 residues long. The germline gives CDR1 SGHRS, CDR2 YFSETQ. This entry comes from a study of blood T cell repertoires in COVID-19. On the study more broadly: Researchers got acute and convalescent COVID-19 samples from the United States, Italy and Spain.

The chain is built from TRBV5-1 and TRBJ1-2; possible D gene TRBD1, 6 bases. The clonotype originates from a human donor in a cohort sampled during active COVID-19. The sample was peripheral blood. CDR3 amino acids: CASSPGQRTNYGYTF. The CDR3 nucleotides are TGCGCCAGCAGCCCAGGACAGAGAACGAACTATGGCTACACCTTC.